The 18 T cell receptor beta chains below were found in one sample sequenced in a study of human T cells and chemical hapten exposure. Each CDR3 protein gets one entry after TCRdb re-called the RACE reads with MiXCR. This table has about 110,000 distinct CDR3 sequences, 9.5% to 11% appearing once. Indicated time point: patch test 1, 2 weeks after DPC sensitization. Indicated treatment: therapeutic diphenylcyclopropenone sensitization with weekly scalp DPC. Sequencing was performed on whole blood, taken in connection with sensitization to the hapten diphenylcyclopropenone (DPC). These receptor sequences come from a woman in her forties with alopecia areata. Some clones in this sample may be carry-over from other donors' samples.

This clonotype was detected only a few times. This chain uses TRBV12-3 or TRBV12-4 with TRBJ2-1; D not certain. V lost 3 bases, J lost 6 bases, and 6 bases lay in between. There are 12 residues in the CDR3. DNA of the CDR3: TGTGCCAGCAGTTTGATGTCCAATGAGCAGTTCTTC. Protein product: CASSLMSNEQFF.

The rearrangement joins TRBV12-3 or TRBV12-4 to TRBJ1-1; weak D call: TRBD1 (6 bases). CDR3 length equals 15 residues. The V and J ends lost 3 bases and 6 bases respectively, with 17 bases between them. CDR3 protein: CASSFPTGRGAEAFF. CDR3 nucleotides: TGTGCCAGCAGTTTCCCCACAGGGAGGGGCGCTGAAGCTTTCTTT.

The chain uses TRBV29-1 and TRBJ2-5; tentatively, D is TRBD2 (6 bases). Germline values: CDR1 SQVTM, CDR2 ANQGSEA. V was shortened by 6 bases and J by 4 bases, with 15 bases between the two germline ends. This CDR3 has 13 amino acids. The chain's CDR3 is CSVLAGSGETQYF. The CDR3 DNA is TGCAGCGTCCTCGCGGGGTCGGGAGAGACCCAGTACTTC.

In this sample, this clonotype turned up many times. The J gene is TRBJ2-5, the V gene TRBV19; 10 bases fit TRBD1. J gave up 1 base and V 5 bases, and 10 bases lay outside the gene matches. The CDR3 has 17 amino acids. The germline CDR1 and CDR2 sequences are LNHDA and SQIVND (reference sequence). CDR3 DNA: TGTGCCAGTAGTCCCCCCCGGAGACAGGGGGCCCAAGAGACCCAGTACTTC. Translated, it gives CASSPPRRQGAQETQYF.

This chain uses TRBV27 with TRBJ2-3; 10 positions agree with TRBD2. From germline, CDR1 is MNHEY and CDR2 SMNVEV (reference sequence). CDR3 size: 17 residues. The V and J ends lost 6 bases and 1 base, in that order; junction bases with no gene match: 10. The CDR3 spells CASSPSRLAGGTDTQYF. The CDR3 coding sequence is TGTGCCAGCAGCCCCTCCCGCCTAGCGGGGGGCACAGATACGCAGTATTTT.

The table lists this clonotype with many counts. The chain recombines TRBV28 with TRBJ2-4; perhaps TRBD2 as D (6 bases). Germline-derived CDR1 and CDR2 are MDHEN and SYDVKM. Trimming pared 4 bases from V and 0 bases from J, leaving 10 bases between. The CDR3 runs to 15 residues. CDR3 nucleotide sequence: TGTGCCAGCAGTTGGGCGGGGCTAGCCAAAAACATTCAGTACTTC. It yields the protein CASSWAGLAKNIQYF.

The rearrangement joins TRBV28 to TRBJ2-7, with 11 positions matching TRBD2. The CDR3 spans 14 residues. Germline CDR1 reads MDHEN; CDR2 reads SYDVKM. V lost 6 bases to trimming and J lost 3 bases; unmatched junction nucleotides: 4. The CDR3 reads CASRPGLAGYEQYF. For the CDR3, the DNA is TGTGCCAGCAGACCTGGACTAGCGGGCTACGAGCAGTACTTC. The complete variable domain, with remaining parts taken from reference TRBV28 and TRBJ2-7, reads DVKVTQSSRYLVKRTGEKVFLECVQDMDHENMFWYRQDPGLGLRLIYFSYDVKMKEKGDIPEGYSVSREKKERFSLILESASTNQTSMYLCASRPGLAGYEQYFGPGTRLTVT.

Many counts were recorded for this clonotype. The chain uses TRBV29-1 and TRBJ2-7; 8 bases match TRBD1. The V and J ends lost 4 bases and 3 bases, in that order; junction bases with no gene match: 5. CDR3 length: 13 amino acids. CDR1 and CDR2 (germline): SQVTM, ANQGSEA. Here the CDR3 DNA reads TGCAGCGTTGCTGGACAGGGAGTCTACGAGCAGTACTTC. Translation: CSVAGQGVYEQYF.

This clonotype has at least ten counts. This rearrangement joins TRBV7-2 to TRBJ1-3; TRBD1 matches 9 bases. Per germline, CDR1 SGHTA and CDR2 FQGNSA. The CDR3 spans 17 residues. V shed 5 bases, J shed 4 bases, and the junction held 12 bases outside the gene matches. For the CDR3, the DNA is TGTGCCAGCAGCCCGAGCCGGGACAGGGTGAGGGGAAACACCATATATTTT. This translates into CASSPSRDRVRGNTIYF.

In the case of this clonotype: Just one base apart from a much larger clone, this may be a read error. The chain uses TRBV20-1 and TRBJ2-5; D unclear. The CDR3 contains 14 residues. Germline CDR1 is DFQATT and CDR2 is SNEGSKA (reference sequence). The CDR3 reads CGARDLRQQETQYF. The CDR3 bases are TGCGGTGCTAGAGATCTGAGGCAGCAAGAGACCCAGTACTTC.

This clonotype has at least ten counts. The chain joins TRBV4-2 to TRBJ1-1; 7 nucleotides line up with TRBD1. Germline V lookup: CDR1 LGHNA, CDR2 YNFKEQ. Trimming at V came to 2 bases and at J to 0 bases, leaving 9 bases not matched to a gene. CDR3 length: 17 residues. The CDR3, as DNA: TGTGCCAGCAGCCAAAGTCCGACAGGGATCATGAACACTGAAGCTTTCTTT. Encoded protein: CASSQSPTGIMNTEAFF.

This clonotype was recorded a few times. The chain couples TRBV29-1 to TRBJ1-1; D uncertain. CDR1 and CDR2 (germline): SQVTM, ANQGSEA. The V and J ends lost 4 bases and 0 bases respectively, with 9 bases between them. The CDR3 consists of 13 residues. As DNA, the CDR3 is TGCAGCGTTGTCGAGGCTCTGAACACTGAAGCTTTCTTT. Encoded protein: CSVVEALNTEAFF.

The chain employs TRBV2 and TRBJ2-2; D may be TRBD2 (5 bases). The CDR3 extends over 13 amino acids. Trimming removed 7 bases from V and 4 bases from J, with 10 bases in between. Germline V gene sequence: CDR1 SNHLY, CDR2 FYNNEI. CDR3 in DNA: TGTGCCAGCAACCCCCGGGGCACCGGGGAGCTGTTTTTT. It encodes CASNPRGTGELFF.

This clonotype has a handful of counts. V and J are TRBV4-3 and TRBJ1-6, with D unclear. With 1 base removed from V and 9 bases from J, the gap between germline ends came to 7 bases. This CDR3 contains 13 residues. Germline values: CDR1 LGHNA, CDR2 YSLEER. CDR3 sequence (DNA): TGCGCCAGCAGCCAAGTGGGCACTTCACCCCTCCACTTT. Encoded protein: CASSQVGTSPLHF.

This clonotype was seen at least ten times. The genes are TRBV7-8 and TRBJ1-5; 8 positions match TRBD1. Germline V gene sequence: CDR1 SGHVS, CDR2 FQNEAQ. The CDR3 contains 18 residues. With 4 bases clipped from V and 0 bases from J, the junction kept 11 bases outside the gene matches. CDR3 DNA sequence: TGTGCCAGCAGCTCTGAGTGGACAGGGCTAATTAGCAATCAGCCCCAGCATTTT. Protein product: CASSSEWTGLISNQPQHF.

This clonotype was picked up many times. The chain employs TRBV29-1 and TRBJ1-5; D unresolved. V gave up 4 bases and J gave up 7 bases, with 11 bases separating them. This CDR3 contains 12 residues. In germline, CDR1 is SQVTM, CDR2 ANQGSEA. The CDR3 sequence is CSVGDKAQPQHF. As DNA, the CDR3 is TGCAGCGTTGGCGATAAGGCCCAGCCCCAGCATTTT. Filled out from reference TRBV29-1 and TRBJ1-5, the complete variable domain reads SAVISQKPSRDICQRGTSLTIQCQVDSQVTMMFWYRQQPGQSLTLIATANQGSEATYESGFVIDKFPISRPNLTFSTLTVSNMSPEDSSIYLCSVGDKAQPQHFGDGTRLSIL.

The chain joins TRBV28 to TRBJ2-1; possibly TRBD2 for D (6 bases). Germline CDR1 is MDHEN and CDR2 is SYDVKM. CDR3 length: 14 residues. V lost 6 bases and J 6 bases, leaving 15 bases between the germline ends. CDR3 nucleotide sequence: TGTGCCAGCAGCCTAGGAGGGCGGCCCAATGAGCAGTTCTTC. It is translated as CASSLGGRPNEQFF.

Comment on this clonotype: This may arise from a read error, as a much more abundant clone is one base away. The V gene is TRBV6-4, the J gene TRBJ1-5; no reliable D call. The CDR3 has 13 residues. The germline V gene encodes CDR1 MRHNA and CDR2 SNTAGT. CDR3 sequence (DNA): TGTGACAGCAGTGAGGACAGCAATCAGCCCCAGCATTTT. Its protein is CDSSEDSNQPQHF.